Here is one T cell receptor beta chain with its context. This sample is part of a study of blood T cell repertoires in COVID-19. Overall study: Sites in the United States, Italy and Spain provided acute and convalescent COVID-19 samples.

Profiled with immunoSEQ multiplex PCR; TCRdb holds only in-frame clones, not every one. This sample carries hundreds of thousands of clones, roughly 89% of them seen once, and the ten largest clones take less than 3.5%. Participants had their cohort set by participant-reported clinical history. V was shortened by 1 base and J by 4 bases, with 12 bases between the two germline ends. The germline V gene has CDR1 LNHDA and CDR2 SQIVND (reference sequence). The CDR3 has 15 residues. The sequence came from a woman aged 45-65 years who had been exposed to COVID-19. The J gene is TRBJ2-3, the V gene TRBV19, with D possibly matching TRBD2 (5 bases). Specimen: PBMCs or T cells enriched from blood (not recorded which). CDR3 loop: CASSIGGGYADTQYF. The CDR3 coding sequence is TGTGCCAGTAGTATAGGAGGAGGATATGCAGATACGCAGTATTTT.